The source of this T cell receptor (beta chain) is a study of cytomegalovirus exposure and HLA in healthy donors. Findings of the study overall: The study listed roughly 160 cytomegalovirus-associated TCR beta chains. It was found in a later analysis that first-cohort TCR clusters tended to co-occur in the 90 to 150 validation repertoires.

Assay used: immunoSEQ multiplex PCR; TCRdb lists only in-frame clones, some missing. Of 150,000 to 200,000 clones listed, about 85% are singletons. This clone occurred many times. Its specificity is unknown. In germline, CDR1 is SGDLS, CDR2 YYNGEE. Trimming cost V 0 bases and J 5 bases; bases outside gene matches: 1. The CDR3 is made up of 13 amino acids. While the first cohort had over 650 subjects, the donors belonged to the separate validation cohort of over a hundred subjects. The sequence was collected from a man between 18 and 29 years old in good health and CMV-seropositive. Sequenced: PBMCs. This chain links TRBV9 with TRBJ2-7; 8 bases align to TRBD1. For the CDR3, the DNA is TGTGCCAGCAGCGTAGGGACAGGGAACGAGCAGTACTTC. Amino acid sequence: CASSVGTGNEQYF.